Following are 9 T cell receptor beta chains from one sample sequenced in a study of shared clonotypes between healthy human individuals (dated by TCRdb to about 2020). The library was produced with the immunoSEQ multiplex PCR assay. TCRdb provides this immuneACCESS table in a form limited to in-frame rearrangements. Some clones are lacking; in checked studies, under half of them reflect an unresolved V gene, and why the rest are absent is not known. The sample yields 1.5 million to 1.9 million clones; under 99% were counted once. Roughly 0.4% of the sample goes to the ten largest clones. Sequences were obtained from naive CD4+ T cells sorted from blood. According to the study, the label for this sample's cell subset or site signals: CD45RA+ positively selected. All receptors derive from a man younger than 40 in good health.

This chain joins TRBV18 and TRBJ1-3; 8 bases match TRBD1. The V gene end was trimmed by 5 bases and the J gene end by 3 bases; junction bases not matched to a gene: 6. Germline CDR1 and CDR2: KGHSH and LQKENI. This CDR3 spans 15 amino acids. In DNA, the CDR3 is TGTGCCAGCTCAGCCGGGACAGGTGATGGAAACACCATATATTTT. It encodes CASSAGTGDGNTIYF. The whole variable domain, filled in from reference TRBV18 and TRBJ1-3, reads NAGVMQNPRHLVRRRGQEARLRCSPMKGHSHVYWYRQLPEEGLKFMVYLQKENIIDESGMPKERFSAEFPKEGPSILRIQQVVRGDSAAYFCASSAGTGDGNTIYFGEGSWLTVV.

The chain couples TRBV11-2 to TRBJ2-2, with TRBD2 identical over 7 bases. Germline CDR1 is SGHAT and CDR2 is FQNNGV. V was pared by 3 bases and J by 2 bases, with 9 bases of the junction left unmatched. The CDR3 extends over 17 amino acids. Here the CDR3 DNA reads TGTGCCAGCAGCTTCCTTTCTTCTAGCGGAAACACCGGGGAGCTGTTTTTT. The encoded protein is CASSFLSSSGNTGELFF.

The gene calls are TRBV7-9 and TRBJ2-6; perhaps D is TRBD1 or TRBD2 (5 bases each). The CDR3 totals 18 residues. V shed 5 bases and J shed 5 bases, with 22 bases lying between them. Germline CDR1 SEHNR, CDR2 FQNEAQ (reference sequence). The CDR3 region is CASSPRAWDQKRANVLTF. The DNA for the CDR3 is TGTGCCAGCAGCCCACGCGCATGGGACCAAAAAAGGGCCAACGTCCTGACTTTC.

Of note for this clone: The identical CDR3 is also encoded by other nucleotide sequences in the sample. The genes are TRBV5-1 and TRBJ1-3; D is ambiguous. Trimming removed 2 bases at V and 1 base at J, with 4 bases between. This CDR3 is 13 amino acids long. Per germline, CDR1 SGHRS and CDR2 YFSETQ. The chain's CDR3 is CASSLNSGNTIYF. The CDR3, as DNA: TGCGCCAGCAGCTTAAATTCTGGAAACACCATATATTTT.

CDR3 in DNA: TGCGCCAGCAGCCAAGGACTAGCGGATTACTACGAGCAGTACTTC. This translates into CASSQGLADYYEQYF. The rearrangement joins TRBV4-1 to TRBJ2-7; TRBD2 aligns across 9 bases. Germline CDR1 MGHRA, CDR2 YSYEKL. This CDR3 is built from 15 residues. After removal of 1 base from V and 3 bases from J, the junction contained 4 bases not matched to a gene.

This rearrangement joins TRBV2 to TRBJ1-1; no clear D. The CDR3 sequence is 15 residues long. Germline V lookup: CDR1 SNHLY, CDR2 FYNNEI. Between the trimmed V and J ends, which lost 1 base and 0 bases, there was a span of 9 bases. The CDR3: CASSEGLLMNTEAFF. Written as DNA, the CDR3 is TGTGCCAGCAGTGAAGGACTGTTAATGAACACTGAAGCTTTCTTT.

The gene calls are TRBV7-2 and TRBJ2-1; no clear D. Germline V lookup: CDR1 SGHTA, CDR2 FQGNSA. CDR3 size: 13 residues. Trimming left V 8 bases short and J 2 bases short, with 10 bases between. CDR3 amino acids: CASRPWTYNEQFF. The CDR3 DNA reads TGTGCCAGCCGTCCTTGGACCTACAATGAGCAGTTCTTC.

This chain connects TRBV6-5 to TRBJ2-2; D remains ambiguous. CDR3 length: 15 amino acids. Per the germline V gene, CDR1 is MNHEY and CDR2 is SVGAGI. Trimming left V 8 bases short and J 0 bases short, with 13 bases between. In DNA form, the CDR3 reads TGTGCCAGCCAAAGTAGGGCCCCGAACACCGGGGAGCTGTTTTTT. Its translation is CASQSRAPNTGELFF.

The V gene is TRBV5-1, the J gene TRBJ2-7; tentative D call: TRBD2 (5 bases). The CDR3 consists of 17 residues. Germline V gene lookup returns CDR1 SGHRS and CDR2 YFSETQ. Between the trimmed V and J ends, which lost 0 bases and 3 bases, there was a span of 19 bases. The CDR3 DNA reads TGCGCCAGCAGCTTGGGAGTACTAGTTGGGGTGGACTACGAGCAGTACTTC. Its protein is CASSLGVLVGVDYEQYF.